A selection of T cell receptor beta chains follows, all from one sample in a study of cytomegalovirus exposure and HLA in healthy donors. Generated by immunoSEQ multiplex PCR, the TCRdb table keeps only in-frame clones and is missing some. The sample shows 100,000 or so clones, 83% of them seen only once. The specimen was PBMCs. Every receptor here comes from a man aged 18 to 29 in good health and CMV-seronegative. Each CDR3 is given with its conserved first and last residue. The D gene is left open where the match is weak. Clone size is shown for a subset of rows, as once, few, many or a class of expanded clone.

cdr3_aa	cdr3_nt	clone_size	d_call	cdr3_length	v_call	j_call
CASSQEGQGSGTQYF	TGCGCCAGCAGCCAAGAAGGACAGGGCAGTGGGACCCAGTACTTC	NA	TRBD1	15	TRBV4-1	TRBJ2-5
CASSLEDRAWRDTEAFF	TGTGCCAGCAGCTTGGAGGACAGGGCTTGGCGGGACACTGAAGCTTTCTTT	NA	TRBD1	17	TRBV5-8	TRBJ1-1
CASSLLAGGLTGELFF	TGTGCCAGCAGCCTCTTAGCGGGAGGGCTCACCGGGGAGCTGTTTTTT	NA	TRBD2	16	TRBV4-2	TRBJ2-2
CASTITGQGRNIQYF	TGTGCCAGTACCATAACCGGACAGGGACGGAACATTCAGTACTTC	NA	TRBD1	15	TRBV19	TRBJ2-4
CASSPHQGRAEAFF	TGTGCCAGCAGTCCACACCAGGGGCGGGCTGAAGCTTTCTTT	NA	NA	14	TRBV6-5	TRBJ1-1
CASSLRQDDQPQHF	TGTGCCAGCAGTTTGAGACAGGACGATCAGCCCCAGCATTTT	NA	NA	14	TRBV6-5	TRBJ1-5
CASSPSGSGSLDTQYF	TGTGCCAGCAGCCCTAGTGGTAGCGGGAGTCTAGATACGCAGTATTTT	NA	TRBD2	16	TRBV7-3	TRBJ2-3
CASSYASANTGELFF	TGTGCCAGCAGTTACGCTAGCGCTAACACCGGGGAGCTGTTTTTT	NA	NA	15	TRBV6-6	TRBJ2-2
CASSQDGVGTALEAFF	TGCGCCAGCAGCCAAGATGGAGTTGGGACAGCGCTTGAAGCTTTCTTT	NA	TRBD1	16	TRBV4-1	TRBJ1-1
CASSESGGNGYTF	TGTGCCAGCAGTGAATCGGGGGGCAATGGCTACACCTTC	NA	NA	13	TRBV6-1	TRBJ1-2
CASSVDGGRAYNEQFF	TGTGCCAGCAGCGTAGACGGCGGGAGAGCCTACAATGAGCAGTTCTTC	NA	TRBD2	16	TRBV9	TRBJ2-1
CASSLETGNYGYTF	TGTGCCAGCAGCTTAGAGACAGGGAACTATGGCTACACCTTC	NA	TRBD1	14	TRBV11-3	TRBJ1-2
CASSIPKIRLPFF	TGTGCCAGTAGTATCCCGAAGATTAGACTGCCGTTCTTC	NA	NA	13	TRBV19	TRBJ2-1
CASSRDRGTYEQYF	TGTGCCAGTAGTCGGGACAGGGGGACTTACGAGCAGTACTTC	NA	TRBD1	14	TRBV19	TRBJ2-7
CASVLWLAVYTGELFF	TGTGCTAGTGTCCTCTGGCTAGCGGTCTATACCGGGGAGCTGTTTTTT	once	TRBD2	16	TRBV12-5	TRBJ2-2